Below, 5 T cell receptor beta chains from the same sample are listed, as sequenced in a study of circulating CD8 cells and anti-PD-1 response in melanoma. Each library started from roughly 15 ng of total RNA using the QIAseq Immune Repertoire TCR panel. TCRdb passed the reads through MiXCR, listing each CDR3 protein once. In the table there are 300 to 350 distinct CDR3 sequences, less than 9.5% of which are singletons. From live CD3+CD8+TCRalphabeta+ cells, four PD-1 and/or TIGIT subsets were sorted. This sample comprised CD8+ T cells from PBMCs, obtained at baseline or after one month of anti-PD-1 therapy (not recorded which). The receptors here all came from a human donor with melanoma.

By share of the sample, this clonotype is large (0.1 to 1%). The junction and the germline gene differ at one end; a read error may be behind it. V is TRBV20-1 and J is TRBJ1-2, with 11 bases fitting TRBD1. CDR3 length equals 11 residues. CDR1 DFQATT and CDR2 SNEGSKA come from the germline V gene (reference sequence). Written as DNA, the CDR3 is TGCAGTGCTAGAGCGGACAGGGGGCACTCCTTC. Protein: CSARADRGHSF.

By share, this clonotype ranks as large. The chain has TRBV20-1 and TRBJ2-7; unclear D gene. CDR1 DFQATT and CDR2 SNEGSKA come from the germline V gene (reference sequence). Trimming left V 6 bases short and J 0 bases short, with 12 bases between. CDR3 length: 13 amino acids. The CDR3 nucleotides are TGCAGTGCCGCGGACCCGAGCTCCTACGAGCAGTACTTC. Translated, it gives CSAADPSSYEQYF.

This clonotype is classed as medium-sized (0.01 to 0.1%). This chain links TRBV20-1 with TRBJ2-3; 8 bases agree with TRBD1. Germline assignment: CDR1 DFQATT and CDR2 SNEGSKA (reference sequence). CDR3 length: 13 amino acids. DNA of the CDR3: TGCAGGACCGCGCGGACAGGGTATGATACGCAGTATTTT. It yields the protein CRTARTGYDTQYF.

By share, this clonotype counts as large (0.1 to 1%). This sequence joins TRBV27 and TRBJ2-7; D not certain. The CDR3 is 14 amino acids. Germline V gene data show CDR1 as MNHEY and CDR2 as SMNVEV (reference sequence). Deletions cut 6 bases from V and 3 bases from J, with 15 bases between. The CDR3 bases are TGTGCCAGCAGCTACGGATTCCCCGGCTACGAGCAGTACTTC. Translated, it gives CASSYGFPGYEQYF.

This clonotype is large (0.1 to 1%) within its sample. V is TRBV29-1 and J is TRBJ2-2; the match to TRBD1 covers 7 bases. The CDR3 runs 11 residues. Germline CDR1 SQVTM, CDR2 ANQGSEA. V lost 6 bases, J lost 5 bases, and 0 bases stayed unmatched. The CDR3 region is CSVGQTGELFF. CDR3 coding DNA: TGCAGCGTGGGACAGACCGGGGAGCTGTTTTTT.